This T cell receptor (beta chain) was found in a study of blood T cell repertoires in COVID-19. TCRdb's copy holds only in-frame clones and misses some; the assay was immunoSEQ multiplex PCR. This sample has fewer than 120,000 clones, with approximately 68% found just once. Germline-derived CDR1 and CDR2 are SGHTA and FQGTGA. The CDR3 covers 14 residues. Deletions cut 4 bases from V and 5 bases from J, with 14 bases between. The sequencing input was peripheral blood. The chain joins TRBV7-3 to TRBJ1-1; D not certain. The sequence was obtained from a woman aged 55-75 years with acute or convalescent COVID-19. CDR3 in DNA: TGTGCCAGCAGCTCAGAAGGGAGTCGGACTGAAGCTTTCTTT. Translation gives CASSSEGSRTEAFF.